The next 18 T cell receptor beta chains were all read from a single sample in a study of T cell repertoires in cytomegalovirus infection. One entry per CDR3 protein, called by TCRdb with MiXCR from the reads. The table lists approximately 730,000 distinct CDR3 sequences, approximately 32% of them singletons, with 10% to 15% in the top ten. No cognate antigen is known for these TCRs. The sample in question was cultured CD8+ T cells from PBMCs, obtained from culture after CMV antigen stimulation. The receptors were sampled from a human donor in good health (CMV status not recorded). Some clones in this sample may be carry-over from other donors' samples.

The chain joins TRBV6-2 or TRBV6-3 to TRBJ2-1; D may correspond to TRBD1 or TRBD2 (6 bases each). With 6 bases removed from V and 2 bases from J, the gap between germline ends came to 14 bases. CDR1 is MNHEY, CDR2 SVGEGT, per germline. The CDR3 sequence is 15 residues long. CDR3 in DNA: TGTGCCAGCAGCCCCCGCGGGACACCCTACAATGAGCAGTTCTTC. It yields the protein CASSPRGTPYNEQFF.

This clonotype has just a few counts. The J gene is TRBJ2-1, the V gene TRBV24-1; a possible D gene is TRBD2 (5 bases). The V end lost 3 bases, the J end lost 6 bases, and 11 bases lay between the germline ends. Germline-derived CDR1 and CDR2 are KGHDR and SFDVKD. The CDR3 covers 14 residues. The CDR3 is CATSDRGTGNEQFF. CDR3 DNA: TGTGCCACCAGTGATCGGGGAACCGGCAATGAGCAGTTCTTC.

This clonotype was detected many times. J is TRBJ2-7 and V is TRBV7-9; no firm D call. With 5 bases removed from V and 2 bases from J, the gap between germline ends came to 7 bases. The CDR3 covers 12 residues. Germline loops: CDR1 SEHNR, CDR2 FQNEAQ (reference sequence). In DNA form, the CDR3 reads TGTGCCAGCAGCCCGAGTACCTACGAGCAGTACTTC. Translated, it gives CASSPSTYEQYF. Full variable domain (rest looked up from reference TRBV7-9 and TRBJ2-7): DTGVSQNPRHKITKRGQNVTFRCDPISEHNRLYWYRQTLGQGPEFLTYFQNEAQLEKSRLLSDRFSAERPKGSFSTLEIQRTEQGDSAMYLCASSPSTYEQYFGPGTRLTVT.

This chain connects TRBV10-3 to TRBJ2-1, with 11 bases that match TRBD2. CDR3 length: 14 amino acids. Germline V gene lookup returns CDR1 ENHRY and CDR2 SYGVKD. The junction had 3 bases not matched to a gene; V was cut back by 8 bases and J by 3 bases. DNA for the CDR3: TGTGCCATCGGGGGGACTAGCGGCTACAATGAGCAGTTCTTC. This codes for CAIGGTSGYNEQFF.

DNA for the CDR3: TGTGCCACCGGGGGTGCCACCTACAATGAGCAGTTCTTC. It specifies CATGGATYNEQFF. The chain uses TRBV2 and TRBJ2-1; D is possibly TRBD2 (6 bases). Germline V gives CDR1 SNHLY, CDR2 FYNNEI. Trimming pared 10 bases from V and 2 bases from J, leaving 12 bases between. The CDR3 sequence is 13 residues long.

J is TRBJ2-3 and V is TRBV11-3; D is ambiguous. Trimming pared 6 bases from V and 4 bases from J, leaving 14 bases between. CDR3 length: 14 amino acids. Germline V lookup: CDR1 SGHNT, CDR2 YENEEA. CDR3 bases: TGTGCCAGCAGTACGACACTCTCGGCAGATACGCAGTATTTT. It is translated as CASSTTLSADTQYF.

Only a few counts were recorded for this clonotype. V and J are TRBV4-2 and TRBJ2-7, with a weak D call TRBD1 (6 bases). Germline V gene sequence: CDR1 LGHNA, CDR2 YNFKEQ. The V gene lost 0 bases and the J gene lost 4 bases, with 7 bases spanning the gap. CDR3 length: 13 amino acids. The CDR3 DNA sequence: TGTGCCAGCAGCCAAGAAGGGGGATACGAGCAGTACGTC. It is translated as CASSQEGGYEQYV.

This clonotype occurred a few times. The V call is TRBV5-4, the J call TRBJ1-2; TRBD1 matches 10 bases. Germline V gene sequence: CDR1 SGHNT, CDR2 YYREEE (reference sequence). CDR3 length: 16 residues. V lost 5 bases, J lost 8 bases, and 15 bases stayed unmatched. CDR3 sequence: CASRKPETGGLVGYTF. DNA of the CDR3: TGTGCCAGCAGAAAACCGGAGACAGGGGGCCTGGTCGGCTACACCTTC.

The chain is built from TRBV4-2 and TRBJ1-2, with 7 bases that match TRBD1. This CDR3 has 16 residues. Losses at the gene ends were 0 bases for V and 7 bases for J; bases not matched to a gene: 11. CDR1 is LGHNA, CDR2 YNFKEQ, per germline. The CDR3 bases are TGTGCCAGCAGCCAAGAGTGGCAGGGGGGAACGGGTGGCTACACCTTC. Protein sequence: CASSQEWQGGTGGYTF.

Ten or more counts support this clonotype. The V gene is TRBV24-1, the J gene TRBJ2-1, with 7 bases matching TRBD1. Per the germline V gene, CDR1 is KGHDR and CDR2 is SFDVKD. Unmatched junction bases numbered 3, after V lost 4 bases and J lost 7 bases. The CDR3 covers 13 residues. CDR3 nucleotides: TGTGCCACCAGTGAAACAGGGGTGAATGAGCAGTTCTTC. Its translation is CATSETGVNEQFF.

J is TRBJ2-2 and V is TRBV15; D is possibly TRBD1 (6 bases). Trimming took off 0 bases at V and 2 bases at J, with 13 bases between the two ends. The CDR3 is 17 amino acids. CDR1 and CDR2 (germline): LNHNV, YYDKDF (reference sequence). The chain's CDR3 is CATSRDPGHLNTGELFF. CDR3 nucleotides: TGTGCCACCAGCAGAGACCCGGGACACCTAAACACCGGGGAGCTGTTTTTT.

J is TRBJ2-1 and V is TRBV5-1; 9 bases map to TRBD1. V was pared by 2 bases and J by 3 bases, with 6 bases of the junction left unmatched. This CDR3 has 16 residues. Germline assignment: CDR1 SGHRS and CDR2 YFSETQ. The CDR3 protein is CASSLGPGQGYNEQFF. CDR3 coding DNA: TGCGCCAGCAGCTTAGGCCCGGGACAGGGCTACAATGAGCAGTTCTTC.

The rearrangement uses TRBV11-2 and TRBJ2-1, with 10 bases fitting TRBD2. J gave up 0 bases and V 6 bases, and 5 bases lay outside the gene matches. This CDR3 spans 16 amino acids. Germline values: CDR1 SGHAT, CDR2 FQNNGV. In DNA form, the CDR3 reads TGTGCCAGCAGTTCGTCTAGCGGGGGCTCCTACAATGAGCAGTTCTTC. Amino acids: CASSSSSGGSYNEQFF.

The table lists this clonotype with many counts. The V call is TRBV7-8, the J call TRBJ2-1; no firm D call. The CDR3 covers 17 residues. CDR1 and CDR2 (germline): SGHVS, FQNEAQ. V lost 1 base, J lost 0 bases, and 13 bases lay in between. The CDR3: CASSLEYGPDSYNEQFF. CDR3 coding DNA: TGTGCCAGCAGCTTAGAATACGGCCCCGACTCCTACAATGAGCAGTTCTTC.

This chain links TRBV12-3 or TRBV12-4 with TRBJ1-1; 9 positions agree with TRBD1. CDR3 size: 16 residues. The trim removed 6 bases at V and 7 bases at J, leaving 15 bases unmatched. CDR3 loop: CASRGVVEGQGIEAFF. The CDR3 region has the DNA TGTGCCAGCAGGGGTGTTGTTGAGGGACAGGGAATTGAAGCTTTCTTT.

The chain recombines TRBV20-1 with TRBJ2-3; maybe TRBD1 (6 bases). V was trimmed by 5 bases and J by 3 bases, leaving 12 bases between them. CDR1 is DFQATT and CDR2 is SNEGSKA in the germline V gene (reference sequence). The CDR3 is 13 amino acids. CDR3 in amino acids: CSARDQGTDTQYF. CDR3 DNA sequence: TGCAGTGCTCGGGACCAGGGGACAGATACGCAGTATTTT.

The CDR3 reads CASRTGGHLGAEAFF. The CDR3 nucleotides read TGTGCCAGCCGGACAGGGGGCCACCTTGGGGCTGAAGCTTTCTTT. The V call is TRBV27, the J call TRBJ1-1, with 11 nucleotides matching TRBD1. CDR1 is MNHEY and CDR2 is SMNVEV in the germline V gene (reference sequence). The CDR3 totals 15 residues. V trimming: 8 bases; J trimming: 6 bases; junction bases outside the gene matches: 11.

This clonotype was detected many times. The chain carries TRBV6-5 and TRBJ1-1; no reliable D call. The CDR3 runs to 15 residues. CDR1 is MNHEY and CDR2 is SVGAGI in the germline V gene. Trimming removed 0 bases from V and 4 bases from J, with 12 bases in between. The CDR3 nucleotides are TGTGCCAGCAGTTACTCGACTGGACTGTTCACTGAAGCTTTCTTT. This translates into CASSYSTGLFTEAFF.